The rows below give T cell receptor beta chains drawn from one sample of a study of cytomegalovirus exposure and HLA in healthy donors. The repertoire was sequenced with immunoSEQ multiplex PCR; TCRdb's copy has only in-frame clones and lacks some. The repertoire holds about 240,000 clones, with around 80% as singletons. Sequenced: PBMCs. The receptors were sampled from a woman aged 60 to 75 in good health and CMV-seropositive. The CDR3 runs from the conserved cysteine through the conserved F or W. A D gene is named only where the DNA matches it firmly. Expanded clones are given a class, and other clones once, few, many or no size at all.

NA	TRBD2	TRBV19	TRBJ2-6	CASSTLLAGGTSGANVLTF	TGTGCCAGTAGTACTCTACTAGCGGGAGGTACCTCTGGGGCCAACGTCCTGACTTTC
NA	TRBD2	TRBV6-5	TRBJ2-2	CASTYSGRATGGLFF	TGTGCCAGCACATATAGCGGGAGGGCCACCGGGGGGCTGTTTTTT
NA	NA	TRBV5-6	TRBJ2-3	CASSRYRGGIRSTDTQYF	TGTGCCAGCAGCCGGTACAGGGGGGGAATAAGAAGCACAGATACGCAGTATTTT
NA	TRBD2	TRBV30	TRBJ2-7	CAWSYSGYSYEQYF	TGTGCCTGGAGTTATAGCGGGTACTCCTACGAGCAGTACTTC
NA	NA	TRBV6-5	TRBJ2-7	CASSPPSTFEQYF	TGTGCCAGCAGTCCCCCCTCTACGTTCGAGCAGTACTTC
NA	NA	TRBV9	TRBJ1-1	CASSGQPNTEAFF	TGTGCCAGCAGCGGACAGCCGAACACTGAAGCTTTCTTT
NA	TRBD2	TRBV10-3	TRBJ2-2	CAISLAGRNTGELFF	TGTGCCATCAGCCTAGCGGGTAGGAACACCGGGGAGCTGTTTTTT
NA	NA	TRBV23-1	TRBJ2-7	CASSQPQDTRPSYEQYF	TGCGCCAGCAGTCAACCCCAGGACACCCGGCCCTCCTACGAGCAGTACTTC
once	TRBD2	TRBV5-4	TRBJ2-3	CASSSGTTQAGDTQYF	TGTGCCAGCAGCTCCGGGACTACCCAAGCGGGAGATACGCAGTATTTT
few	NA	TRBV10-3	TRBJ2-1	CAISEGAREQFF	TGTGCCATCAGTGAGGGGGCCAGGGAGCAGTTCTTC
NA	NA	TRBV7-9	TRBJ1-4	CASSLTATTNEKLFF	TGTGCCAGCAGCTTAACAGCTACAACTAATGAAAAACTGTTTTTT
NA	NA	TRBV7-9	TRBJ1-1	CASSLRGAGEGEAFF	TGTGCCAGCAGCTTAAGAGGGGCCGGGGAGGGTGAAGCTTTCTTT
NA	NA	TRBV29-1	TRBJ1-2	CSVEDLEVAYGYTF	TGCAGCGTTGAAGATCTGGAGGTGGCCTATGGCTACACCTTC
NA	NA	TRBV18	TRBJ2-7	CASSPARSPYEQYF	TGTGCCAGCTCCCCCGCCCGTAGCCCCTACGAGCAGTACTTC
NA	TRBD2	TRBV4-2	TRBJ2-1	CASSPAQLAGVYNEQFF	TGTGCCAGCAGCCCCGCTCAACTAGCGGGAGTCTACAATGAGCAGTTCTTC
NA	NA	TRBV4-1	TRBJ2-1	CASSQIGNEQFF	TGCGCCAGCAGCCAGATCGGCAATGAGCAGTTCTTC
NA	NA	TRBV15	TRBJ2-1	CATSREGTRRVNEQFF	TGTGCCACCAGCAGAGAGGGGACTCGTCGGGTGAATGAGCAGTTCTTC
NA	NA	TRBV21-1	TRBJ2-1	CASSKEWQGLYNEQFF	TGTGCCAGCAGCAAAGAGTGGCAGGGCCTCTACAATGAGCAGTTCTTC
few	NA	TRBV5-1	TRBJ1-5	CASSSDLGKQPQHF	TGCGCCAGCAGCTCCGACCTCGGGAAACAGCCCCAGCATTTT
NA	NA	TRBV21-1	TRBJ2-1	CASSNGNEQFF	TGTGCCAGCAGCAACGGCAATGAGCAGTTCTTC
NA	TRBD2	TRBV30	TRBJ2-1	CAWYTTGLARIFSYNEQFF	TGTGCCTGGTATACCACAGGACTAGCGAGAATCTTCTCCTACAATGAGCAGTTCTTC
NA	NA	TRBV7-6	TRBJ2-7	CASSLGGSPYEQYF	TGTGCCAGCAGCTTAGGAGGGTCCCCCTACGAGCAGTACTTC
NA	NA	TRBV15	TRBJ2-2	CATSRAALNTGELFF	TGTGCCACCAGCAGAGCCGCCCTAAACACCGGGGAGCTGTTTTTT
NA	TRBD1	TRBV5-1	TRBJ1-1	CASSAGQGAIGNTEAFF	TGCGCCAGCAGCGCCGGACAGGGGGCGATAGGGAACACTGAAGCTTTCTTT
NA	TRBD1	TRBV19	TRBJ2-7	CASSIVTGRAYEQYF	TGTGCCAGTAGTATAGTGACAGGGAGAGCGTACGAGCAGTACTTC